These 26 T cell receptor beta chains came from one sample sequenced in a study of regulatory T cells in long-lasting Graves disease. Stated time point: newly diagnosed GD, antithyroid drugs for less than 3 months. With RNA extracted from PBMCs as input, the TCR library was made. Assembly of TCR beta libraries relied on iRepertoire HTBI primers together with Arm-PCR of CDR3 regions. TCRdb re-analysed the multiplex PCR reads in MiXCR, keeping a single row per CDR3 protein. The table records 400,000 to 500,000 distinct CDR3 sequences, roughly 17% of them present only once. This same sample was also taken into another study, of T cells in Graves' hyperthyroidism and ophthalmopathy.

Sequenced material: peripheral blood mononuclear cells (PBMCs), taken at new diagnosis, from a patient treated with antithyroid drugs. Every receptor here comes from a woman aged 18-29 years with Graves disease.

This clonotype was seen ten or more times. The chain links TRBV11-1 to TRBJ2-5, with D hard to call. This CDR3 spans 14 amino acids. Germline V gives CDR1 SGHAT, CDR2 FQDESV (reference sequence). V was cut by 0 bases and J by 2 bases, with 7 bases left in between. The CDR3 sequence: CASSLAVRQETQYF. The CDR3 DNA reads TGTGCCAGCAGCTTAGCGGTCCGACAAGAGACCCAGTACTTC.

This clonotype was seen ten or more times. This chain joins TRBV9 and TRBJ2-1, with 10 bases that match TRBD2. Unmatched junction bases numbered 9, after V lost 5 bases and J lost 7 bases. CDR3 length: 15 amino acids. Germline V gene data show CDR1 as SGDLS and CDR2 as YYNGEE. CDR3 in amino acids: CASSLQREGRNEQFF. CDR3 nucleotide sequence: TGTGCCAGCAGTCTTCAGCGGGAGGGGAGGAATGAGCAGTTCTTC.

This clonotype was observed at least ten times. The chain carries TRBV6-1 and TRBJ1-1, with 7 bases that match TRBD1. Losses at the gene ends were 5 bases for V and 1 base for J; bases not matched to a gene: 7. Germline loops: CDR1 MNHNS, CDR2 SASEGT. CDR3 length: 15 amino acids. CDR3 coding DNA: TGTGCCAGCAGTCGGACAGGCGGCGCGAACACTGAAGCTTTCTTT. Translating gives CASSRTGGANTEAFF.

The chain has TRBV29-1 and TRBJ1-2, with D possibly being TRBD1 (6 bases). V was cut by 3 bases and J by 8 bases, with 19 bases left in between. Germline assignment: CDR1 SQVTM and CDR2 ANQGSEA. This CDR3 has 14 amino acids. As DNA, the CDR3 is TGCAGCGTTGACGGTGCAGGGGTTGGTGTCGGCTACACCTTC. It is translated as CSVDGAGVGVGYTF.

There are a few counts of this clonotype. The rearrangement uses TRBV7-9 and TRBJ2-6, with a tentative D call TRBD1 (6 bases). Germline V lookup: CDR1 SEHNR, CDR2 FQNEAQ (reference sequence). The CDR3 is 14 amino acids. Trimming shortened V by 5 bases and J by 3 bases, and 8 bases separated the two germline ends. In DNA, the CDR3 is TGTGCCAGCAGCGCAGGGGTTGGGGCCAACGTCCTGACTTTC. It translates to CASSAGVGANVLTF.

The table lists this clonotype with many counts. V gene TRBV12-3 or TRBV12-4 combines with J gene TRBJ2-3; D remains ambiguous. This CDR3 spans 13 amino acids. The ends were cut back, 6 bases at V and 2 bases at J, with 9 bases in the middle. This chain's CDR3 is CASRGSDTDTQYF. The CDR3 DNA reads as TGTGCCAGCAGGGGCTCTGACACAGATACGCAGTATTTT.

This clonotype was counted a few times. The genes are TRBV7-9 and TRBJ2-1, with 7 nucleotides matching TRBD1. The CDR3 is 14 amino acids. The J segment lost 12 bases and the V segment lost 7 bases, leaving 15 bases of the junction unmatched. Germline V gives CDR1 SEHNR, CDR2 FQNEAQ (reference sequence). CDR3 sequence reads: CASTKGTETLRQFF. CDR3 in DNA: TGTGCCAGCACCAAAGGGACAGAGACTTTGAGGCAGTTCTTC.

This clonotype was seen many times. The V and J genes are TRBV7-9 and TRBJ2-5; D remains ambiguous. V lost 2 bases, J lost 3 bases, and 13 bases lay in between. The length of the CDR3 is 15 residues. Germline assignment: CDR1 SEHNR and CDR2 FQNEAQ (reference sequence). The CDR3 coding sequence is TGTGCCAGCAGCTTATTCGGTGGCGCCGAAGAGACCCAGTACTTC. Residues: CASSLFGGAEETQYF.

This clonotype was recorded many times. The chain is built from TRBV10-3 and TRBJ2-1; D may be TRBD2 (5 bases). V lost 5 bases to trimming and J lost 0 bases, with 8 bases between them. The length of the CDR3 is 14 residues. Germline V gene lookup returns CDR1 ENHRY and CDR2 SYGVKD. The CDR3 spells CAISTRSSYNEQFF. The DNA for the CDR3 is TGTGCCATCAGTACTAGGAGCTCCTACAATGAGCAGTTCTTC.

This clonotype was counted only a few times. The V and J genes are TRBV10-3 and TRBJ1-3; no reliable D call. This CDR3 region has 11 residues. V gave up 10 bases and J gave up 3 bases, with 7 bases separating them. CDR1 ENHRY and CDR2 SYGVKD come from the germline V gene. CDR3: CATQSGNTIYF. The CDR3 DNA is TGTGCCACCCAAAGTGGAAACACCATATATTTT.

The chain carries TRBV19 and TRBJ1-1, with D hard to call. CDR1 is LNHDA, CDR2 SQIVND, per germline (reference sequence). The ends were cut back, 1 base at V and 1 base at J, with 7 bases in the middle. The CDR3 is 14 residues long. The CDR3 DNA reads TGTGCCAGTAGTATAGCCCAGAAGAACACTGAAGCTTTCTTT. Protein product: CASSIAQKNTEAFF.

This clonotype came up many times. The chain is built from TRBV3-1 and TRBJ1-4; D is unresolved. The germline CDR1 and CDR2 sequences are LGHDT and YNNKEL (reference sequence). This CDR3 spans 12 amino acids. V gave up 1 base and J gave up 8 bases, with 5 bases separating them. The CDR3 loop reads CASSQGAEKLFF. The CDR3, as DNA: TGTGCCAGCAGCCAAGGGGCAGAAAAACTGTTTTTT.

This clonotype was seen a few times. This chain links TRBV5-4 with TRBJ1-5; D may be TRBD1 (5 bases). This CDR3 has 17 amino acids. V was trimmed by 1 base and J by 6 bases, leaving 20 bases between them. CDR1 is SGHNT, CDR2 YYREEE, per germline (reference sequence). CDR3 sequence reads: CASSLTGGEPSLQPQHF. The DNA of the CDR3 is TGTGCCAGCAGCTTGACCGGGGGGGAGCCCAGCCTTCAGCCCCAGCATTTT.

Of note for this clonotype: A much larger clone differs from this one at a single base, so this may be a read error. This chain connects TRBV20-1 to TRBJ2-1; unclear D gene. Germline V gives CDR1 DFQATT, CDR2 SNEGSKA (reference sequence). This CDR3 contains 13 residues. Written as DNA, the CDR3 is TGCAGTGCTAGAGGCAGGAACGAAGTGACCGAGTACTTC. Its protein product is CSARGRNEVTEYF.

In this sample, this clonotype turned up many times. This chain links TRBV6-1 with TRBJ1-1; D is uncertain. CDR3 length equals 14 residues. Germline assignment: CDR1 MNHNS and CDR2 SASEGT. V was trimmed by 4 bases and J by 4 bases, leaving 13 bases between them. CDR3 protein: CASSAEGRGTEAFF. The DNA for the CDR3 is TGTGCCAGCAGTGCTGAAGGGAGAGGCACTGAAGCTTTCTTT.

This clonotype was observed many times. The V and J genes are TRBV28 and TRBJ1-1; unclear D gene. The germline gives CDR1 MDHEN, CDR2 SYDVKM. This CDR3 spans 13 amino acids. V dropped 3 bases and J dropped 0 bases, with 5 bases sitting between them. The chain's CDR3 is CASSFRLNTEAFF. The CDR3 DNA reads as TGTGCCAGCAGTTTTCGGCTGAACACTGAAGCTTTCTTT.

The CDR3, as DNA: TGTGCCAGCAGTTACTCGAAGGGAAGCCCTGCTGGCTACGAGCAGTACTTC. It yields the protein CASSYSKGSPAGYEQYF. The chain combines TRBV6-5 with TRBJ2-7; D gene unclear. CDR1 MNHEY and CDR2 SVGAGI come from the germline V gene. The ends were cut back, 0 bases at V and 3 bases at J, with 18 bases in the middle. This CDR3 comprises 17 residues.

In DNA, the CDR3 is TGTGCCAGCAGCCCCCCTTTCGTCGGGAAGGCCTACAATGAGCAGTTCTTC. Translated, it gives CASSPPFVGKAYNEQFF. The chain employs TRBV7-9 and TRBJ2-1; a weak D match, TRBD2 (5 bases). The germline V gene has CDR1 SEHNR and CDR2 FQNEAQ (reference sequence). Trimming removed 5 bases at V and 2 bases at J, with 19 bases between. The CDR3 loop spans 17 amino acids.

This clonotype has only a few counts. The chain carries TRBV29-1 and TRBJ2-1; 9 bases fit TRBD1. Looked up from germline, CDR1 is SQVTM and CDR2 is ANQGSEA. The V and J ends lost 3 bases and 8 bases, in that order; junction bases with no gene match: 11. The CDR3 loop spans 15 amino acids. The CDR3 reads CSVDGAGQGGDEQFF. Written as DNA, the CDR3 is TGCAGCGTTGACGGGGCGGGACAGGGAGGAGATGAGCAGTTCTTC.

There are a few counts of this clonotype. The chain links TRBV30 to TRBJ1-5; perhaps TRBD1 as D (5 bases). CDR1 and CDR2 from the germline V gene are GTSNPN and SVGIG (reference sequence). CDR3 size: 13 residues. Trimming took 7 bases from V and 6 from J, leaving 16 bases between them. The chain's CDR3 is CASSGPGGQPQHF. The CDR3 nucleotides are TGTGCCTCATCGGGGCCGGGAGGTCAGCCCCAGCATTTT.

In this sample, this clonotype turned up many times. The V gene is TRBV6-1, the J gene TRBJ2-7; 15 bases line up with TRBD2. Germline-derived CDR1 and CDR2 are MNHNS and SASEGT. The CDR3 contains 16 residues. Trimming took 8 bases from V and 5 from J; bases not matched to a gene: 10. The CDR3 sequence is CASLRGLAGGRHEQYF. CDR3 coding DNA: TGTGCCAGCCTTCGGGGACTAGCGGGAGGTCGACACGAGCAGTACTTC.

The CDR3 coding sequence is TGCAGCGTTGTTCGGCTAGCGGGAGAATATGAGCAGTTCTTC. This gives the protein CSVVRLAGEYEQFF. The chain recombines TRBV29-1 with TRBJ2-1, with TRBD2 matching 10 bases. V shed 4 bases and J 8 bases; nucleotides not matched to a gene: 8. The CDR3 is 14 residues long. Germline V gene lookup returns CDR1 SQVTM and CDR2 ANQGSEA.

The V gene is TRBV7-8, the J gene TRBJ2-7, with TRBD1 matching 7 bases. In germline, CDR1 is SGHVS, CDR2 FQNEAQ. The CDR3 runs 15 residues. V gave up 1 base and J gave up 2 bases; unmatched junction bases: 5. The CDR3 protein is CASSLVKGATYEQYF. CDR3 in DNA: TGTGCCAGCAGCTTAGTGAAGGGGGCTACCTACGAGCAGTACTTC.

This clonotype was seen many times. The rearrangement joins TRBV9 to TRBJ2-7; D gene ambiguous. Germline V gene lookup returns CDR1 SGDLS and CDR2 YYNGEE. V was trimmed by 0 bases and J by 3 bases, leaving 10 bases between them. This CDR3 has 14 residues. The CDR3 here is CASSVESTDYEQYF. Written as DNA, the CDR3 is TGTGCCAGCAGCGTAGAATCAACCGACTACGAGCAGTACTTC.

This clonotype showed up just a few times. The rearrangement joins TRBV6-2 or TRBV6-3 to TRBJ2-7; D is uncertain. The V gene lost 0 bases and the J gene lost 2 bases, with 20 bases spanning the gap. The CDR3 is made up of 18 amino acids. Germline V lookup: CDR1 MNHEY, CDR2 SVGEGT. The CDR3 here is CASSYSPNTALITYEQYF. As DNA, the CDR3 is TGTGCCAGCAGTTACTCCCCCAATACCGCTCTAATCACCTACGAGCAGTACTTC.

This clonotype was detected ten times or more. This rearrangement joins TRBV10-3 to TRBJ2-5; TRBD2 aligns across 11 bases. CDR1 and CDR2 (germline): ENHRY, SYGVKD. Trimming cost V 5 bases and J 1 base; bases outside gene matches: 6. The length of the CDR3 is 16 residues. CDR3 sequence: CAISKGLAESQETQYF. CDR3 nucleotides: TGTGCCATCAGTAAGGGACTAGCGGAGTCCCAAGAGACCCAGTACTTC.